This TCR beta chain was sequenced for a study of early T cells in non-severe SARS-CoV-2 infection. The wider study: Sequencing of unsorted whole blood was done on bulk RNA, leaving chains unpaired.

The protocol attached unique molecular identifiers to individual cDNA molecules. TCRdb redid the calling of the 5' RACE reads with MiXCR, one entry per CDR3 protein. The sample has 45,000 to 50,000 distinct CDR3 sequences; around 5.6% are singletons. This clonotype was detected many times. Antigen unknown. Study results and limitations: Missing private and CD4 specificities, VDJdb matching favored anti-spike CD8 responses.

The germline V gene encodes CDR1 LGHNA and CDR2 YSLEER. Deletions cut 0 bases from V and 6 bases from J, with 10 bases between. CDR3 length equals 14 residues. The J gene is TRBJ2-3, the V gene TRBV4-3; no clear D. The specimen was whole blood. This receptor was obtained from an adult who was a healthcare worker with PCR-confirmed SARS-CoV-2 infection or an uninfected control (not recorded which). The chain's CDR3 is CASSQDRMRDTQYF. The CDR3, as DNA: TGCGCCAGCAGCCAAGACAGGATGCGGGATACGCAGTATTTT.